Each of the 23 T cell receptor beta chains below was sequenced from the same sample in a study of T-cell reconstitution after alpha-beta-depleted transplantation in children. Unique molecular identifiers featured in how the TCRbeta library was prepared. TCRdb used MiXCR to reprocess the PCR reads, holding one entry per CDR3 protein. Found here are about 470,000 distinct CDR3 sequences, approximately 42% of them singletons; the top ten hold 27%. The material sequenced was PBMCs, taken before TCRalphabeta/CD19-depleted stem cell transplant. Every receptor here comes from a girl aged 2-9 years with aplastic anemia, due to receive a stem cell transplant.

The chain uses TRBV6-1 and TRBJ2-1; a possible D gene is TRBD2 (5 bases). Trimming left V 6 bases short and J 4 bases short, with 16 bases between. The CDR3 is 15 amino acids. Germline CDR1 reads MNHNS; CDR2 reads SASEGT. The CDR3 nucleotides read TGTGCCAGCAGAAGAAGCGGCCCCCAGTACAATGAGCAGTTCTTC. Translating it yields CASRRSGPQYNEQFF.

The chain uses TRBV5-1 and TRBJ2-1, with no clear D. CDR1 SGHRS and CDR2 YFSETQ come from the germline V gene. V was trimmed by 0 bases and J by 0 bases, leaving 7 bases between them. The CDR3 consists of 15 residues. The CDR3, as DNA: TGCGCCAGCAGCTTGGCCACGGTCTCCTACAATGAGCAGTTCTTC. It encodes CASSLATVSYNEQFF. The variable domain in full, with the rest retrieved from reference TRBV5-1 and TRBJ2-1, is KAGVTQTPRYLIKTRGQQVTLSCSPISGHRSVSWYQQTPGQGLQFLFEYFSETQRNKGNFPGRFSGRQFSNSRSEMNVSTLELGDSALYLCASSLATVSYNEQFFGPGTRLTVL.

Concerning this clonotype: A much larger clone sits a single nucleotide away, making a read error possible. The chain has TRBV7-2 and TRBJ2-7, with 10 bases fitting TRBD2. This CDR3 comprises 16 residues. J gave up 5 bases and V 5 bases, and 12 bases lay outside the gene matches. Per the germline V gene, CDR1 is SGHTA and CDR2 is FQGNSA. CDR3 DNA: TGTGCCAGCAGCCCCACAGCGGGAGGGACCTACGACGAGCAGTACTTC. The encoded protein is CASSPTAGGTYDEQYF. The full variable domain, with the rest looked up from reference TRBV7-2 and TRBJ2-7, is GAGVSQSPSNKVTEKGKDVELRCDPISGHTALYWYRQSLGQGLEFLIYFQGNSAPDKSGLPSDRFSAERTGGSVSTLTIQRTQQEDSAVYLCASSPTAGGTYDEQYFGPGTRLTVT.

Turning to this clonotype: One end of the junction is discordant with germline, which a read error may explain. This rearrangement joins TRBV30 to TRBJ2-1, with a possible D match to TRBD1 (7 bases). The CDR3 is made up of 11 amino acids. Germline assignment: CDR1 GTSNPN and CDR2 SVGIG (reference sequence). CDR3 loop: CAWSVWSGGNF. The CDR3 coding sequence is TGTGCCTGGAGTGTATGGTCAGGGGGGAACTTC.

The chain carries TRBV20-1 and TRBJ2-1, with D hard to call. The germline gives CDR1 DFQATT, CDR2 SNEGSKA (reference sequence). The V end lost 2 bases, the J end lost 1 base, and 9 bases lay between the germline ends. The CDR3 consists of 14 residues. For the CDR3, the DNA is TGCAGTGCTAGAACCCAGGATTCCTACAATGAGCAGTTCTTC. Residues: CSARTQDSYNEQFF.

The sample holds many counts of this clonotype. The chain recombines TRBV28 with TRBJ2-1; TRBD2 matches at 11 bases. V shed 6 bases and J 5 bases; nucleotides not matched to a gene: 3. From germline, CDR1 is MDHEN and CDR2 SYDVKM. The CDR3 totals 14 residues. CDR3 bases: TGTGCCAGCAGCCGACTAGCGGGGAACAATGAGCAGTTCTTC. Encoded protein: CASSRLAGNNEQFF.

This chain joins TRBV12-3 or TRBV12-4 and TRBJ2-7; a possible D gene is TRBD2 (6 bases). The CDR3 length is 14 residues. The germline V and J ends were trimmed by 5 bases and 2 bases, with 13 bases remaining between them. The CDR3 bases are TGTGCCAGCAGTCTTCTTAGCGGTACCTACGAGCAGTACTTC. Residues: CASSLLSGTYEQYF.

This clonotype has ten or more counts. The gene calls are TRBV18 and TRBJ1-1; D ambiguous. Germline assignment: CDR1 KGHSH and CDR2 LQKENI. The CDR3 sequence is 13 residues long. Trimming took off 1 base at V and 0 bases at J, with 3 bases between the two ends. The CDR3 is CASSPQMNTEAFF. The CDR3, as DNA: TGTGCCAGCTCACCACAGATGAACACTGAAGCTTTCTTT.

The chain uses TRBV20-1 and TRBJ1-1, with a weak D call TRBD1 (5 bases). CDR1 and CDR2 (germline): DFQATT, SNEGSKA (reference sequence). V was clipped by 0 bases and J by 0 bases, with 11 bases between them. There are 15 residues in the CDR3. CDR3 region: CSARDRGSMNTEAFF. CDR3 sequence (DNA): TGCAGTGCTAGAGATCGGGGCAGCATGAACACTGAAGCTTTCTTT.

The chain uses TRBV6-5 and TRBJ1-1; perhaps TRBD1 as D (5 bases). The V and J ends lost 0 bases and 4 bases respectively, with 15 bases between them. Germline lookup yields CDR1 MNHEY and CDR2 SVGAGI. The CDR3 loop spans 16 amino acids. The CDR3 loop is CASSYSDGRVGTEAFF. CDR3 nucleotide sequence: TGTGCCAGCAGTTACTCCGACGGCAGGGTTGGCACTGAAGCTTTCTTT.

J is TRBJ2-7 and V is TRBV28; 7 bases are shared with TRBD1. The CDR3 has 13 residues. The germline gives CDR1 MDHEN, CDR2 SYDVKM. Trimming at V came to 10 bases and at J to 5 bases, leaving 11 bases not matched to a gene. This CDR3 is CAILGGSPHEQYF. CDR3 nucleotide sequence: TGTGCCATCCTAGGGGGCAGTCCCCACGAGCAGTACTTC.

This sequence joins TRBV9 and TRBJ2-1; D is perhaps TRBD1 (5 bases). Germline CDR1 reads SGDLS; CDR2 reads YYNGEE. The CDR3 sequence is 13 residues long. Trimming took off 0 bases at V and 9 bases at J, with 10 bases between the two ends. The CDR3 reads CASSVGPQGEQFF. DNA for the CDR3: TGTGCCAGCAGCGTAGGTCCCCAGGGTGAGCAGTTCTTC.

CDR3 bases: TGTGCCAGCAGCCCATGGGCCTGGGGGGGCACTGAAGCTTTCTTT. Its translation: CASSPWAWGGTEAFF. The chain combines TRBV7-9 with TRBJ1-1; D possibly corresponds to TRBD1 (5 bases). Germline CDR1 is SEHNR and CDR2 is FQNEAQ (reference sequence). Trimming pared 5 bases from V and 4 bases from J, leaving 17 bases between. The CDR3 covers 15 residues.

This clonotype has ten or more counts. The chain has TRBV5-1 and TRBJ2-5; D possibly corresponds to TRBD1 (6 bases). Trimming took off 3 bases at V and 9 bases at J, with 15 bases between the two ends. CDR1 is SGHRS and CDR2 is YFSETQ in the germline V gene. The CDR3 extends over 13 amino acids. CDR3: CASSWTDRAAQYF. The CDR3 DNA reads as TGCGCCAGCAGCTGGACAGACCGGGCGGCCCAGTACTTC.

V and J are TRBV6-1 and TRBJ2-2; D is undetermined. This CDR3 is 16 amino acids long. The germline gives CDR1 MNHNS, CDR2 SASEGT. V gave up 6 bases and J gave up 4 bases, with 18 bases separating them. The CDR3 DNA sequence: TGTGCCAGCAGCTTCTTAGGTCCAACGGGCACCGGGGAGCTGTTTTTT. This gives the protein CASSFLGPTGTGELFF.

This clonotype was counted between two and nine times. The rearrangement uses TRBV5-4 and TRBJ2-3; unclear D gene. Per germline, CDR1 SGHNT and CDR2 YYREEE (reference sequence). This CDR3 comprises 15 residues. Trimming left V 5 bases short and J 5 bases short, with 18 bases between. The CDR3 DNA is TGTGCCAGCAGTACGAAGACCCAATCACAAGATACGCAGTATTTT. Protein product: CASSTKTQSQDTQYF. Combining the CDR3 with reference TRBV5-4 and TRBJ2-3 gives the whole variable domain ETGVTQSPTHLIKTRGQQVTLRCSSQSGHNTVSWYQQALGQGPQFIFQYYREEENGRGNFPPRFSGLQFPNYSSELNVNALELDDSALYLCASSTKTQSQDTQYFGPGTRLTVL.

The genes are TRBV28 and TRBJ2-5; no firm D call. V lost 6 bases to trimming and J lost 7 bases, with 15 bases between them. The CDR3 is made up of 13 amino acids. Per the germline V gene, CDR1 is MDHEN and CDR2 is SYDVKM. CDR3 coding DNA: TGTGCCAGCAGCCTCGGACCGGCCCGGACCCAGTACTTC. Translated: CASSLGPARTQYF.

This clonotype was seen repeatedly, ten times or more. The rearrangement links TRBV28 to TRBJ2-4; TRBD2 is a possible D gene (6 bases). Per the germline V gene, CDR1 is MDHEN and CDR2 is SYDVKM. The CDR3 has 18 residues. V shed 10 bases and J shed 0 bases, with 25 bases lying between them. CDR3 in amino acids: CATRGTQAAELAKNIQYF. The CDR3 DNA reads TGTGCCACCCGGGGGACCCAAGCAGCGGAACTAGCCAAAAACATTCAGTACTTC.

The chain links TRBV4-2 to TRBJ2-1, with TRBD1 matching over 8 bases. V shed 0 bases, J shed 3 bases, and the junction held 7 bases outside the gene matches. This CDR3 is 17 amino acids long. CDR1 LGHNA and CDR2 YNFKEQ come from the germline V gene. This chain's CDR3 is CASSQDGGTGIYNEQFF. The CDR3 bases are TGTGCCAGCAGCCAAGATGGGGGGACAGGTATCTACAATGAGCAGTTCTTC.

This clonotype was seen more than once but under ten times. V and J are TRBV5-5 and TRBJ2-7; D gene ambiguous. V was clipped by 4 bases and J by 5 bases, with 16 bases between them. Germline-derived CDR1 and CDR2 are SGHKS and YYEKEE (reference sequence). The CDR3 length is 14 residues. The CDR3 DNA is TGTGCCAGCAGCCACGGAGTGGGGTTGAACGAGCAGTACTTC. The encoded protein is CASSHGVGLNEQYF.

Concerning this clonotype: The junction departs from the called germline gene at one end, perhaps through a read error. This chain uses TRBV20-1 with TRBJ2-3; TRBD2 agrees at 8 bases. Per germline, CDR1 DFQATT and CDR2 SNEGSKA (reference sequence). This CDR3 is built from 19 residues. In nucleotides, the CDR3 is TGCAGTGCTAGAGAGCTCGAGAAAGCGGGAGTCTTGGGCGCAGATACGCATTATTTT. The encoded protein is CSARELEKAGVLGADTHYF.

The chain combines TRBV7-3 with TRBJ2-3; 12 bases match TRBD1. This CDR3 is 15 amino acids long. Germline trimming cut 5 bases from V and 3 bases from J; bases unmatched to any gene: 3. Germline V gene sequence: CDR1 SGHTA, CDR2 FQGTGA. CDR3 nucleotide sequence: TGTGCCAGCAGCGGGACAGGGGGCCGTACAGATACGCAGTATTTT. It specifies CASSGTGGRTDTQYF.

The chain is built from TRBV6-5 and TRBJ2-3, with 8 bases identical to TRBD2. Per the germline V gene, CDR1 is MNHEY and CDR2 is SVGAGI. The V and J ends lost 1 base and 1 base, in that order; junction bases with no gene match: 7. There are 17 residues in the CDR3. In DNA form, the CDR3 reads TGTGCCAGCAGTTACTGGAACGAGCGGGAGCGCACAGATACGCAGTATTTT. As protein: CASSYWNERERTDTQYF.